The TCR beta chain under discussion was sequenced for a study of post-analysis software for immune sequencing data. Study-level points and caveats: Among five TRBV segments more frequent in patients than controls were TRBV5-6, TRBV5-1 and TRBV20-1.

Trimming took off 7 bases at V and 9 bases at J, with 22 bases between the two ends. Looked up from germline, CDR1 is LNHDA and CDR2 is SQIVND (reference sequence). This CDR3 spans 16 amino acids. In the case of this clonotype: Its specificity is not known.

Each TCR beta cDNA library carried unique molecular identifiers. TCRdb reanalysed the PCR reads using MiXCR and keeps one entry per CDR3 protein. This table holds around 400,000 distinct CDR3 sequences, 35% to 45% found once. This clonotype was obtained from a girl aged 2 to 9 with multiple sclerosis. The chain carries TRBV19 and TRBJ1-6; TRBD1 might be the D (5 bases). Sequencing was done on a sample of blood. This CDR3 is CASTLTHRDLGSPLHF. As DNA, the CDR3 is TGTGCCAGTACCCTAACCCACCGGGACTTAGGTTCACCCCTCCACTTT.